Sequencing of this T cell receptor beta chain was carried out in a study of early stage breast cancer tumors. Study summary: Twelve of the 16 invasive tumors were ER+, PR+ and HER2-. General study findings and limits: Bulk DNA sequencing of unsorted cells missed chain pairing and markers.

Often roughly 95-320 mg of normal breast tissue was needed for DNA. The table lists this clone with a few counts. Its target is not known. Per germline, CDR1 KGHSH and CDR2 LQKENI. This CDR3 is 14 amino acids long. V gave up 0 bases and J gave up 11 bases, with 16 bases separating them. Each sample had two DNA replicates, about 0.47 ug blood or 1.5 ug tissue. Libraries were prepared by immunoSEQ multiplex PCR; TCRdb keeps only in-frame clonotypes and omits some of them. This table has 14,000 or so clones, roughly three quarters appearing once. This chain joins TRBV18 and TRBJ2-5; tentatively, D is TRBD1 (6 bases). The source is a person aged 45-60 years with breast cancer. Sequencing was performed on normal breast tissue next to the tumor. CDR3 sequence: CASSPPGGEGAQYF. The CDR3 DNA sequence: TGTGCCAGCTCACCACCAGGGGGAGAGGGAGCGCAGTACTTC.